These 24 T cell receptor beta chains were all obtained from the same sample, sequenced in a study of blood T cell repertoires in COVID-19. Clones were sequenced by immunoSEQ multiplex PCR, and TCRdb holds only the in-frame ones, with some missing. The table has about 220,000 clones, about 83% seen once. The sequencing input was PBMCs or T cells enriched from blood (not recorded which). These receptors originate from a woman in her forties who had recovered from COVID-19.

The chain employs TRBV30 and TRBJ2-1, with 12 bases identical to TRBD2. CDR1 is GTSNPN, CDR2 SVGIG, per germline (reference sequence). The CDR3 sequence is 17 residues long. Trimming removed 3 bases from V and 8 bases from J; junction bases left unmatched: 14. The CDR3 DNA follows: TGTGCCTGGAGCCCCCCCCATTCTAGCGGGAGGGCCCATGAGCAGTTCTTC. Translated: CAWSPPHSSGRAHEQFF.

The chain carries TRBV19 and TRBJ2-7; TRBD1 matches at 8 bases. CDR1 is LNHDA and CDR2 is SQIVND in the germline V gene (reference sequence). V was clipped by 9 bases and J by 4 bases; unmatched bases: 11. The CDR3 spans 14 residues. The CDR3 is CASHHRDRIYEQYV. The CDR3 DNA reads as TGTGCCAGCCACCACAGGGACAGGATTTACGAGCAGTACGTC.

This clone was detected only once. The genes are TRBV5-4 and TRBJ2-4; D is ambiguous. CDR3 length: 17 residues. V was shortened by 2 bases and J by 0 bases, with 15 bases between the two germline ends. The germline gives CDR1 SGHNT, CDR2 YYREEE (reference sequence). The CDR3, as DNA: TGTGCCAGCAGCTTAAAAACATCCCCTGGAGCCAAAAACATTCAGTACTTC. Protein product: CASSLKTSPGAKNIQYF. Combining the CDR3 with reference TRBV5-4 and TRBJ2-4 gives the whole variable domain ETGVTQSPTHLIKTRGQQVTLRCSSQSGHNTVSWYQQALGQGPQFIFQYYREEENGRGNFPPRFSGLQFPNYSSELNVNALELDDSALYLCASSLKTSPGAKNIQYFGAGTRLSVL.

The V call is TRBV5-4, the J call TRBJ1-6, with TRBD1 matching over 9 bases. The trim removed 3 bases at V and 6 bases at J, leaving 10 bases unmatched. The CDR3 is made up of 17 amino acids. CDR1 is SGHNT and CDR2 is YYREEE in the germline V gene (reference sequence). Here the CDR3 DNA reads TGTGCCAGCAGCTCTAAGTTTCGGGACAGGGCTAATTCACCCCTCCACTTT. This codes for CASSSKFRDRANSPLHF. Drawing the rest from reference TRBV5-4 and TRBJ1-6, the complete variable domain is ETGVTQSPTHLIKTRGQQVTLRCSSQSGHNTVSWYQQALGQGPQFIFQYYREEENGRGNFPPRFSGLQFPNYSSELNVNALELDDSALYLCASSSKFRDRANSPLHFGNGTRLTVT.

V gene TRBV11-2 combines with J gene TRBJ1-2; D is uncertain. The V end was cut by 0 bases, the J end by 2 bases, with 4 bases between. CDR1 SGHAT and CDR2 FQNNGV come from the germline V gene. This CDR3 contains 13 residues. CDR3 sequence reads: CASSLDRNYGYTF. CDR3 in DNA: TGTGCCAGCAGCTTAGACAGAAACTATGGCTACACCTTC. Full variable domain (missing parts from reference TRBV11-2 and TRBJ1-2): EAGVAQSPRYKIIEKRQSVAFWCNPISGHATLYWYQQILGQGPKLLIQFQNNGVVDDSQLPKDRFSAERLKGVDSTLKIQPAKLEDSAVYLCASSLDRNYGYTFGSGTRLTVV.

The chain joins TRBV5-1 to TRBJ1-2; 8 bases are shared with TRBD1. The germline gives CDR1 SGHRS, CDR2 YFSETQ. J lost 6 bases, V lost 1 base, and 5 bases had no gene match. CDR3 length: 14 amino acids. DNA of the CDR3: TGCGCCAGCAGCTTGCTGACAGGGGAGGATGGCTACACCTTC. Protein: CASSLLTGEDGYTF.

J is TRBJ1-2 and V is TRBV3-1 (or the pseudogene TRBV3-2); TRBD1 matches at 10 bases. The V and J ends lost 1 base and 7 bases, in that order; junction bases with no gene match: 3. CDR3 length: 14 residues. CDR1 is LGHDT and CDR2 is YNNKEL in the germline V gene (reference sequence). In DNA, the CDR3 is TGTGCCAGCAGCCAAGGAGGGACAGGGGCTGGCTACACCTTC. Encoded protein: CASSQGGTGAGYTF.

V usage is TRBV28 and J usage is TRBJ2-2; D gene ambiguous. V lost 3 bases and J lost 7, with 12 bases in between. The CDR3 consists of 14 residues. Germline loops: CDR1 MDHEN, CDR2 SYDVKM. Here the CDR3 reads CASSFSRGLGELFF. CDR3 coding DNA: TGTGCCAGCAGTTTTAGCAGAGGTCTCGGGGAGCTGTTTTTT.

Here the CDR3 DNA reads TGTGCCAGCAGCCAAGATCTACAGGGGGCCAACTATGGCTACACCTTC. Amino acid sequence: CASSQDLQGANYGYTF. The chain links TRBV3-1 (or the pseudogene TRBV3-2) to TRBJ1-2; 9 nucleotides align to TRBD1. The CDR3 has 16 amino acids. CDR1 LGHDT and CDR2 YNNKEL come from the germline V gene (reference sequence). V lost 0 bases, J lost 2 bases, and 4 bases stayed unmatched.

The V and J genes are TRBV2 and TRBJ2-2; D is uncertain. Looked up from germline, CDR1 is SNHLY and CDR2 is FYNNEI. The CDR3 extends over 14 amino acids. V gave up 3 bases and J gave up 5 bases, with 10 bases separating them. The CDR3 DNA sequence: TGTGCCAGCAGTGAGTCTAGAGGTACCGGGGAGCTGTTTTTT. Its protein product is CASSESRGTGELFF. The complete variable domain, with remaining parts taken from reference TRBV2 and TRBJ2-2, reads EPEVTQTPSHQVTQMGQEVILRCVPISNHLYFYWYRQILGQKVEFLVSFYNNEISEKSEIFDDQFSVERPDGSNFTLKIRSTKLEDSAMYFCASSESRGTGELFFGEGSRLTVL.

This clone was seen a single time. V usage is TRBV12-5 and J usage is TRBJ1-5; D is unresolved. Germline loops: CDR1 LGHNT, CDR2 FRNRAP. Trimming stripped 2 bases from V and 7 bases from J, with 15 bases between. The CDR3 is 15 amino acids. CDR3 nucleotides: TGTGCTAGTGGTTTGAACACCCTGGCCATCCAGCCCCAGCATTTT. Translation gives CASGLNTLAIQPQHF.

Only a few counts were recorded for this clone. This chain connects TRBV6-6 to TRBJ1-6; D might be TRBD1 (6 bases). The V end lost 5 bases, the J end lost 10 bases, and 21 bases lay between the germline ends. Per germline, CDR1 MNHNY and CDR2 SVGAGI (reference sequence). The CDR3 totals 16 residues. CDR3 coding DNA: TGTGCCAGCAGTCGAGGGGGGAACTCGGGGGAATCACCCCTCCACTTT. Protein: CASSRGGNSGESPLHF.

The chain joins TRBV3-1 (or the pseudogene TRBV3-2) to TRBJ1-2, with 11 bases matching TRBD1. In germline, CDR1 is LGHDT, CDR2 YNNKEL (reference sequence). The CDR3 sequence is 15 residues long. The ends lost 3 bases at V and 2 bases at J; junction bases unmatched: 2. The CDR3 DNA reads as TGTGCCAGCAGCCACTGGGACAGGGGGAACTATGGCTACACCTTC. It specifies CASSHWDRGNYGYTF.

The chain employs TRBV11-1 and TRBJ2-2; weak D call: TRBD2 (5 bases). V lost 0 bases to trimming and J lost 7 bases, with 6 bases between them. Germline CDR1 and CDR2: SGHAT and FQDESV (reference sequence). The CDR3 runs 13 residues. The CDR3: CASSLARDGELFF. The CDR3 DNA is TGTGCCAGCAGCTTAGCGAGGGACGGGGAGCTGTTTTTT.

V usage is TRBV5-1 and J usage is TRBJ2-5, with D perhaps matching TRBD2 (5 bases). Germline V gene lookup returns CDR1 SGHRS and CDR2 YFSETQ. The V and J ends lost 4 bases and 7 bases respectively, with 17 bases between them. This CDR3 contains 14 residues. The DNA of the CDR3 is TGCGCCAGCAGCCCCCGGGTGGCGGAGGCGACCCAGTACTTC. Translating gives CASSPRVAEATQYF.

The CDR3 loop is CASSLFPAGDIYLSSYNEQFF. The DNA of the CDR3 is TGTGCCAGCAGTCTCTTCCCAGCGGGAGACATTTATCTGAGCTCCTACAATGAGCAGTTCTTC. This sequence joins TRBV27 and TRBJ2-1; the match to TRBD2 covers 8 bases. Germline loops: CDR1 MNHEY, CDR2 SMNVEV (reference sequence). V lost 5 bases and J lost 0; bases outside the gene matches: 21. This CDR3 has 21 residues.

The chain couples TRBV11-2 to TRBJ2-3; 13 positions agree with TRBD2. With V trimmed by 3 bases and J by 6 bases, 6 bases remained unmatched. CDR3 length: 16 residues. Germline V gene sequence: CDR1 SGHAT, CDR2 FQNNGV. The CDR3 reads CASSFILAGGPDTQYF. CDR3 coding DNA: TGTGCCAGCAGCTTTATACTAGCGGGAGGGCCGGATACGCAGTATTTT.

The V gene is TRBV6-2 or TRBV6-3, the J gene TRBJ2-7; 8 bases match TRBD1. This CDR3 contains 13 residues. Trimming removed 6 bases from V and 4 bases from J; junction bases left unmatched: 5. Germline V gives CDR1 MNHEY, CDR2 SVGEGT. Here the CDR3 reads CASSGTGDYEQYV. The DNA of the CDR3 is TGTGCCAGCAGCGGGACAGGCGATTACGAGCAGTACGTC.

This sequence joins TRBV3-1 (or the pseudogene TRBV3-2) and TRBJ1-1; 8 bases agree with TRBD1. This CDR3 region has 13 residues. Germline-derived CDR1 and CDR2 are LGHDT and YNNKEL (reference sequence). V gave up 6 bases and J gave up 4 bases; unmatched junction bases: 4. The CDR3 loop is CASRQGEGTEAFF. Written as DNA, the CDR3 is TGTGCCAGCAGACAGGGGGAAGGCACTGAAGCTTTCTTT.

The rearrangement joins TRBV5-1 to TRBJ1-1; TRBD1 aligns across 7 bases. The V segment lost 4 bases and the J segment 5 bases; nucleotides outside the gene matches: 2. The CDR3 is 12 amino acids. Per the germline V gene, CDR1 is SGHRS and CDR2 is YFSETQ. CDR3 DNA: TGCGCCAGCAGCGAGGGGGCAACTGAAGCTTTCTTT. Translation gives CASSEGATEAFF.

In this sample, this clone turned up a few times. The chain links TRBV6-2 or TRBV6-3 to TRBJ2-3; 9 bases are shared with TRBD1. Germline CDR1 is MNHEY and CDR2 is SVGEGT. J gave up 3 bases and V 4 bases, and 8 bases lay outside the gene matches. This CDR3 spans 16 amino acids. The CDR3 DNA reads as TGTGCCAGCAGTTCCGGACAGGGGTTGGGGACAGATACGCAGTATTTT. Protein: CASSSGQGLGTDTQYF.

This chain joins TRBV28 and TRBJ1-1; a weak D match, TRBD1 (5 bases). Trimming took off 1 base at V and 11 bases at J, with 11 bases between the two ends. The germline V gene has CDR1 MDHEN and CDR2 SYDVKM. The CDR3 length is 12 residues. CDR3 coding DNA: TGTGCCAGCAGTTTATATCAGGGCGCGGCTTTCTTT. It codes for CASSLYQGAAFF.

The chain employs TRBV12-3 or TRBV12-4 and TRBJ2-7; D is uncertain. Trimming shortened V by 2 bases and J by 6 bases, and 11 bases separated the two germline ends. This CDR3 is built from 13 residues. The CDR3: CASSLMTGSEQYF. The CDR3 region has the DNA TGTGCCAGCAGTTTAATGACTGGTTCCGAGCAGTACTTC.

This chain joins TRBV5-1 and TRBJ2-2; 13 bases align to TRBD2. The CDR3 totals 20 residues. From germline, CDR1 is SGHRS and CDR2 YFSETQ. J was trimmed by 6 bases and V by 5 bases; bases with no gene match: 19. The CDR3 sequence: CASSPKIGLAGVVGAGELFF. CDR3 nucleotide sequence: TGCGCCAGCAGTCCCAAGATCGGACTAGCGGGGGTTGTAGGGGCCGGGGAGCTGTTTTTT.